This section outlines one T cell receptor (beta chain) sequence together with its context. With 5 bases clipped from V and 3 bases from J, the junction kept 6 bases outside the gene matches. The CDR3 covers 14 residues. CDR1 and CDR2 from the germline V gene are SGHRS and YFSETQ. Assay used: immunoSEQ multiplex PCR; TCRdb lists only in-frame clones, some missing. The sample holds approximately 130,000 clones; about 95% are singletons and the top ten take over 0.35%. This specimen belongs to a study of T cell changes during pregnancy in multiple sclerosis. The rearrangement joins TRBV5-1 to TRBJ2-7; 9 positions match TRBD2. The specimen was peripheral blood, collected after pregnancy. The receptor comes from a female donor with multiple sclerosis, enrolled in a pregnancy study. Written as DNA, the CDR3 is TGCGCCAGCAGGGGTACTAGCGGGCTCTACGAGCAGTACTTC. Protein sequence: CASRGTSGLYEQYF.